The 2 T cell receptor beta chains below all came from one sample that was sequenced in a study of CD4+ T cells in melanoma. TCRdb's table, derived via immunoSEQ multiplex PCR, lists solely in-frame clones and lacks some. This sample has approximately 20,000 clones, with around 78% found just once. These receptors were collected from a human donor with melanoma.

V is TRBV11-3 and J is TRBJ1-1; D is ambiguous. Deletions cut 5 bases from V and 5 bases from J, with 12 bases between. CDR1 is SGHNT, CDR2 YENEEA, per germline. The CDR3 has 13 amino acids. The CDR3 region is CASSGGSGTEAFF. DNA of the CDR3: TGTGCCAGCAGCGGCGGGTCGGGGACTGAAGCTTTCTTT.

The rearrangement uses TRBV9 and TRBJ1-2, with 7 nucleotides matching TRBD1. Germline-derived CDR1 and CDR2 are SGDLS and YYNGEE. V lost 0 bases and J lost 10; bases outside the gene matches: 15. The CDR3 covers 16 residues. The CDR3: CASSVAGGGQLGTYTF. The CDR3 DNA is TGTGCCAGCAGCGTAGCGGGGGGGGGACAGTTAGGGACCTACACCTTC.